These 27 T cell receptor beta chains were all obtained from the same sample, sequenced in a study of brain metastases from non-small cell lung cancer. Data came from immunoSEQ multiplex PCR; TCRdb stores just in-frame clones and leaves some out. Here the sample spans around 3,000 clones, about 90% being singletons. What was sequenced was primary lung tumor tissue. The receptors here all came from a donor aged 40 or over with non-small cell lung cancer.

This clone was seen just once. This sequence joins TRBV12-3 or TRBV12-4 and TRBJ1-1; the match to TRBD1 covers 7 bases. The CDR3 is 12 residues long. V was pared by 6 bases and J by 9 bases, with 7 bases of the junction left unmatched. CDR3 sequence (DNA): TGTGCCAGCAGCCGGGACAGTCAGCAAGCTTTCTTT. Translated: CASSRDSQQAFF.

The chain links TRBV28 to TRBJ1-4; D is unresolved. V was clipped by 5 bases and J by 8 bases, with 12 bases between them. Germline-derived CDR1 and CDR2 are MDHEN and SYDVKM. The CDR3 has 13 amino acids. In DNA, the CDR3 is TGTGCCAGCAGTCTATTCTCAGAGGAAAAACTGTTTTTT. Translated: CASSLFSEEKLFF.

The chain combines TRBV27 with TRBJ1-4; 8 positions match TRBD1. The junction had 8 bases not matched to a gene; V was cut back by 6 bases and J by 8 bases. CDR3 length: 14 amino acids. Germline assignment: CDR1 MNHEY and CDR2 SMNVEV (reference sequence). CDR3 coding DNA: TGTGCCAGCAGCATACTGGGGACAGGCGAAAAACTGTTTTTT. It codes for CASSILGTGEKLFF.

The V gene is TRBV5-1, the J gene TRBJ2-2; 10 bases map to TRBD2. The J segment lost 8 bases and the V segment lost 0 bases, leaving 7 bases of the junction unmatched. There are 16 residues in the CDR3. Germline values: CDR1 SGHRS, CDR2 YFSETQ. The CDR3 DNA reads as TGCGCCAGCAGCTTGGTAGCGGGAGGATTCGCGGGGGAGCTGTTTTTT. Translation gives CASSLVAGGFAGELFF.

This chain links TRBV6-5 with TRBJ1-1; D gene ambiguous. Germline V lookup: CDR1 MNHEY, CDR2 SVGAGI. The ends were cut back, 7 bases at V and 6 bases at J, with 15 bases in the middle. This CDR3 is 13 amino acids long. CDR3 protein: CASTPNGIAEAFF. The CDR3, as DNA: TGTGCCAGCACCCCGAACGGAATCGCTGAAGCTTTCTTT.

V is TRBV19 and J is TRBJ2-3; D remains ambiguous. Germline assignment: CDR1 LNHDA and CDR2 SQIVND (reference sequence). The CDR3 length is 15 residues. The ends were cut back, 5 bases at V and 2 bases at J, with 14 bases in the middle. This CDR3 reads CASSPRTGSTDTQYF. The CDR3 DNA follows: TGTGCCAGTAGTCCAAGGACGGGTTCCACAGATACGCAGTATTTT.

CDR3 DNA: TGTGCCAGCAGTTACCGGGACAGGGGCGACCAGCCCCAGCATTTT. Its translation is CASSYRDRGDQPQHF. V is TRBV6-6 and J is TRBJ1-5; 10 nucleotides match TRBD1. With V trimmed by 2 bases and J by 7 bases, 5 bases remained unmatched. The CDR3 length is 15 residues. Germline-derived CDR1 and CDR2 are MNHNY and SVGAGI (reference sequence).

V gene TRBV7-2 combines with J gene TRBJ2-3; D not resolved. Germline CDR1 reads SGHTA; CDR2 reads FQGNSA. The CDR3 spans 15 residues. Trimming stripped 1 base from V and 0 bases from J, with 8 bases between. The CDR3 loop is CASSLGTPSTDTQYF. The DNA for the CDR3 is TGTGCCAGCAGCTTAGGGACCCCTAGCACAGATACGCAGTATTTT.

V and J are TRBV7-9 and TRBJ1-5, with D possibly being TRBD1 (5 bases). V shed 7 bases and J shed 8 bases, with 18 bases lying between them. The CDR3 consists of 14 residues. The germline V gene encodes CDR1 SEHNR and CDR2 FQNEAQ (reference sequence). This chain's CDR3 is CASTSYGDAKPQHF. The CDR3 DNA reads TGTGCCAGCACCTCTTACGGGGACGCGAAGCCCCAGCATTTT. The full variable domain, with the rest looked up from reference TRBV7-9 and TRBJ1-5, is DTGVSQNPRHKITKRGQNVTFRCDPISEHNRLYWYRQTLGQGPEFLTYFQNEAQLEKSRLLSDRFSAERPKGSFSTLEIQRTEQGDSAMYLCASTSYGDAKPQHFGDGTRLSIL.

V gene TRBV4-2 combines with J gene TRBJ1-3; D is uncertain. With 0 bases removed from V and 0 bases from J, the gap between germline ends came to 12 bases. Germline V gene data show CDR1 as LGHNA and CDR2 as YNFKEQ. The CDR3 is made up of 17 amino acids. As DNA, the CDR3 is TGTGCCAGCAGCCAAGACGGTCCGGGATCCTCTGGAAACACCATATATTTT. This codes for CASSQDGPGSSGNTIYF.

This chain joins TRBV16 and TRBJ2-7, with D tentatively TRBD1 (6 bases). Trimming took 0 bases from V and 3 from J, leaving 12 bases between them. The CDR3 covers 15 residues. Germline CDR1 and CDR2: KGHSY and FQNENV. This CDR3 reads CASSQSIGGYYEQYF. The CDR3 nucleotides are TGTGCCAGCAGCCAATCTATAGGGGGATACTACGAGCAGTACTTC.

The chain carries TRBV2 and TRBJ1-3; TRBD1 matches 11 bases. The germline CDR1 and CDR2 sequences are SNHLY and FYNNEI. J lost 2 bases, V lost 4 bases, and 1 base had no gene match. The CDR3 spans 15 residues. As DNA, the CDR3 is TGTGCCAGCAGTGGGGGACAGGGGGCTGGAAACACCATATATTTT. It translates to CASSGGQGAGNTIYF.

The rearrangement uses TRBV28 and TRBJ2-3; 10 bases are a match to TRBD2. This CDR3 is built from 20 residues. CDR1 is MDHEN, CDR2 SYDVKM, per germline. CDR3 DNA: TGTTCCTCTAACCCTACAGGGTTACCTAGCGGGAGCTTTTTAACAGATACGCAGTATTTT. Encoded protein: CSSNPTGLPSGSFLTDTQYF. Full variable domain (remainder filled in from reference TRBV28 and TRBJ2-3): DVKVTQSSRYLVKRTGEKVFLECVQDMDHENMFWYRQDPGLGLRLIYFSYDVKMKEKGDIPEGYSVSREKKERFSLILESASTNQTSMYLCSSNPTGLPSGSFLTDTQYFGPGTRLTVL.

Concerning this clone itself: A read error may account for a junction end that differs from germline. This specimen includes other DNA sequences encoding the same CDR3. The chain is built from TRBV4-1 and TRBJ2-2; tentatively, D is TRBD1 (5 bases). This CDR3 has 12 residues. Germline-derived CDR1 and CDR2 are MGHRA and YSYEKL. The CDR3 reads CASSQGDGELFF. The CDR3 DNA is TGCGCCAGTAGCCAAGGGGACGGGGAGCTGTTTTTT.

This chain uses TRBV7-9 with TRBJ2-3, with D possibly being TRBD2 (6 bases). Germline V lookup: CDR1 SEHNR, CDR2 FQNEAQ (reference sequence). CDR3 length equals 15 residues. Trimming pared 5 bases from V and 0 bases from J, leaving 12 bases between. As DNA, the CDR3 is TGTGCCAGCAGCCCGGGGCGGGGCAGCACAGATACGCAGTATTTT. This translates into CASSPGRGSTDTQYF.

J is TRBJ2-3 and V is TRBV7-5; the table names TRBD2, a call not compared with the DNA. TRBV7-5 is an annotated pseudogene. This CDR3 comprises 13 residues. CDR3 nucleotides: TGTGCCAGAAGGAGGAGCGCTTCAGATACGCAGTATTTT. This encodes CARRRSASDTQYF.

J is TRBJ1-1 and V is TRBV5-1, with D possibly TRBD1 on 6 matching bases. V lost 2 bases, J lost 2 bases, and 10 bases lay in between. The CDR3 is made up of 14 amino acids. The germline gives CDR1 SGHRS, CDR2 YFSETQ. The CDR3 protein is CASSLRGANTEAFF. In DNA, the CDR3 is TGCGCCAGCAGCTTACGGGGGGCCAACACTGAAGCTTTCTTT.

This clone was found a few times. This may stem from a read error, because a much larger clone lies one nucleotide away. The V and J genes are TRBV4-3 and TRBJ2-7; 8 bases map to TRBD2. This CDR3 spans 14 amino acids. Germline V gene data show CDR1 as LGHNA and CDR2 as YSLEER. With V trimmed by 2 bases and J by 5 bases, 5 bases remained unmatched. The CDR3 loop reads CASSQRTSFHEQYF. The CDR3 coding sequence is TGCGCCAGCAGCCAAAGGACTAGCTTCCACGAGCAGTACTTC.

As concerns this clone: A read error may produce the germline difference seen at one junction end. This rearrangement joins TRBV3-1 (or the pseudogene TRBV3-2) to TRBJ2-1; 10 nucleotides agree with TRBD2. The CDR3 has 14 amino acids. The V gene's germline CDR1 is LGHDT and CDR2 YNNKEL (reference sequence). CDR3 sequence reads: CASSQGRVTSGKLF. CDR3 in DNA: TGTGCCAGCAGCCAAGGGAGGGTTACTAGCGGGAAACTCTTC.

V and J are TRBV6-5 and TRBJ1-5; 9 positions agree with TRBD1. The ends lost 3 bases at V and 4 bases at J; junction bases unmatched: 1. Per germline, CDR1 MNHEY and CDR2 SVGAGI. The CDR3 is made up of 14 amino acids. The DNA of the CDR3 is TGTGCCAGCAGTTATGGGACAGGGAATCAGCCCCAGCATTTT. It is translated as CASSYGTGNQPQHF.

This chain joins TRBV7-2 and TRBJ2-3; TRBD2 is a possible D gene (5 bases). Trimming removed 0 bases from V and 1 base from J, with 5 bases in between. The CDR3 spans 14 residues. Looked up from germline, CDR1 is SGHTA and CDR2 is FQGNSA. The CDR3 loop is CASSLARGTDTQYF. The CDR3 DNA follows: TGTGCCAGCAGCTTAGCGCGGGGCACAGATACGCAGTATTTT.

The chain combines TRBV5-4 with TRBJ2-1, with D perhaps given as TRBD1 or TRBD2 (5 bases each). The CDR3 loop spans 14 amino acids. The V and J ends lost 0 bases and 5 bases respectively, with 9 bases between them. Germline V lookup: CDR1 SGHNT, CDR2 YYREEE (reference sequence). CDR3 in DNA: TGTGCCAGCAGCTTGGAGGGACGCCACAATGAGCAGTTCTTC. Translation gives CASSLEGRHNEQFF.

This clone was recorded only once. Compared with germline, one end of the junction differs, possibly owing to a read error. The CDR3 is CASSLSVNSGANVLTF. CDR3 nucleotide sequence: TGTGCTAGCAGCTTATCCGTGAACTCTGGGGCCAACGTCCTGACTTTC. This chain joins TRBV7-2 and TRBJ2-6, with D unclear. The CDR3 covers 16 residues. Germline values: CDR1 SGHTA, CDR2 FQGNSA.

The chain carries TRBV12-3 or TRBV12-4 and TRBJ1-2, with 8 nucleotides matching TRBD1. This CDR3 is 13 amino acids long. Trimming took 6 bases from V and 6 from J; bases not matched to a gene: 6. CDR3 protein: CASSATGDHGYTF. Written as DNA, the CDR3 is TGTGCCAGCAGCGCGACAGGGGACCATGGCTACACCTTC.

The V gene is TRBV5-3, the J gene TRBJ1-6, with D perhaps matching TRBD1 (5 bases). TRBV5-3 belongs to the ORF category, with a function that is uncertain. Trimming left V 0 bases short and J 4 bases short, with 29 bases between. CDR3 length: 22 residues. CDR3 protein: CARSLAPQEGSRLIMYNSPLHF. CDR3 in DNA: TGTGCCAGAAGCTTGGCCCCTCAGGAGGGGTCCCGCCTTATTATGTATAATTCACCCCTCCACTTT.

In this sample, this clone turned up once. In nucleotides, the CDR3 is TGTGCCAGCACGGCGTTAAATCAGCCCCAGCATTTT. Translation: CASTALNQPQHF. The rearrangement joins TRBV6-5 to TRBJ1-5; D gene uncertain. The CDR3 is made up of 12 amino acids. Germline values: CDR1 MNHEY, CDR2 SVGAGI. Trimming stripped 7 bases from V and 4 bases from J, with 8 bases between.

This rearrangement joins TRBV19 to TRBJ1-4; possibly TRBD1 for D (5 bases). V was clipped by 10 bases and J by 2 bases, with 17 bases between them. The CDR3 covers 15 residues. In germline, CDR1 is LNHDA, CDR2 SQIVND (reference sequence). Here the CDR3 DNA reads TGTGCCACCAGGGACCGCGGGTCGACTAATGAAAAACTGTTTTTT. Its protein product is CATRDRGSTNEKLFF.